The sequence of this TCR beta chain was determined in a study of CD8 T cells in Susac syndrome. As for the study in general: Patients with Susac syndrome were, at the time of blood collection, therapy-naive, maintained on corticosteroids, or maintained on intravenous immunoglobulin alone.

Reverse transcription of roughly 0.5 to 1 ug RNA used random hexamers. MiXCR, run by TCRdb on the immunoSEQ multiplex PCR reads, gives a single entry per CDR3 protein. This repertoire shows more than 65,000 distinct CDR3 sequences, around 93% found once; its top ten account for 0.4% to 0.5%. TCR beta sequencing was performed on blood CD8+ and CD4+ T cells. Findings of the study overall: Across the total CD8+ repertoires, more than 15 Susac-specific public clones were found. The CD8+ TEMRA repertoires yielded 4 to 6 such clones.

For this clonotype: Its antigen is not identified.

The sequence was collected from a human donor with Susac syndrome. The source material was CD8+ T cells from PBMCs.

CDR3 sequence (DNA): TGCAGTGCTAGAGATAGGCTAAATAGTGTAGCCTACGAGCAGTACTTC. The encoded protein is CSARDRLNSVAYEQYF. The genes are TRBV20-1 and TRBJ2-7, with D unresolved. V lost 0 bases, J lost 2 bases, and 17 bases lay in between. The germline CDR1 and CDR2 sequences are DFQATT and SNEGSKA (reference sequence). The CDR3 length is 16 residues.